Listed here is a single TCR beta chain. Antigen: not known. Inclusion characteristics of ophthalmopathy patients comprised a Clinical Activity Score of at least 3, a NOSPECS grade of at least 4, and duration under 3 months. Lactation, pregnancy, other autoimmune disease or uncontrolled infection led to exclusion of patients. RNA transcripts yielded amplified TCR beta CDR3 regions. RT-PCR in the first round (using the HTBI primer set) targeted the TCR CDR3. TCRdb analysed the multiplex PCR reads with MiXCR anew, one entry per CDR3 protein. The sample records more than 500,000 distinct CDR3 sequences, 16% being singletons. This sample was included in a study of T cells in Graves' hyperthyroidism and ophthalmopathy. Whole-study findings and limits: The model forecast ophthalmopathy, anticipating it by a median about 6.5 months before onset. Most expanded thyroid clonotypes above 0.001 also appeared in blood.

The clonotype originates from a woman aged 25 to 39 with Graves' ophthalmopathy. The sample comprised blood.

The CDR3 here is CASSGGLAGGGNEQFF. CDR3 in DNA: TGTGCCAGCAGTGGGGGACTAGCGGGGGGCGGCAATGAGCAGTTCTTC. V and J are TRBV12-3 or TRBV12-4 and TRBJ2-1; 15 bases align to TRBD2. Trimming at V came to 5 bases and at J to 6 bases, leaving 5 bases not matched to a gene. The CDR3 consists of 16 residues.